The 7 T cell receptor beta chains listed next were all sequenced from one sample in a study of T cell changes during pregnancy in multiple sclerosis (dated by TCRdb to between 2018 and 2020). Libraries were made using the immunoSEQ multiplex PCR assay. The table comes from immuneACCESS by way of TCRdb, which keeps in-frame sequences with V and J called. Part of the clones is missing from these tables; in studies checked, under half for an unresolved V gene and the rest for unknown reasons. Counted in this sample were 90,000 to 95,000 clones; approximately 92% of them appeared once. Approximately 4.7% of the sample lies in the top ten. This specimen consisted of peripheral blood, obtained in the first trimester of pregnancy. All receptors derive from a female donor with multiple sclerosis, enrolled in a pregnancy study.

The genes are TRBV6-1 and TRBJ2-3, with D possibly TRBD2 on 5 matching bases. The CDR3 consists of 15 residues. Germline CDR1 reads MNHNS; CDR2 reads SASEGT. V lost 2 bases and J 0 bases, leaving 9 bases between the germline ends. The CDR3 DNA sequence: TGTGCCAGCAGTGAACTGGGCGGGAGCACAGATACGCAGTATTTT. It translates to CASSELGGSTDTQYF.

The chain recombines TRBV7-9 with TRBJ2-7, with a possible D match to TRBD1 (6 bases). Trimming took 5 bases from V and 6 from J, leaving 14 bases between them. Germline CDR1 reads SEHNR; CDR2 reads FQNEAQ (reference sequence). CDR3 length equals 13 residues. CDR3: CASSRLTGFEQYF. CDR3 nucleotide sequence: TGTGCCAGCAGCAGACTAACAGGGTTCGAGCAGTACTTC.

The J gene is TRBJ2-7, the V gene TRBV25-1; 11 bases agree with TRBD1. Germline V gene lookup returns CDR1 MGHDK and CDR2 SYGVNS. Losses at the gene ends were 6 bases for V and 4 bases for J; bases not matched to a gene: 2. CDR3 size: 13 residues. The CDR3 sequence is CASSRDRGYEQYF. The CDR3 DNA is TGTGCCAGCAGCCGGGACAGGGGGTACGAGCAGTACTTC.

In this sample, this clone turned up once. The rearrangement links TRBV7-9 to TRBJ2-5; tentative D call: TRBD2 (6 bases). The germline CDR1 and CDR2 sequences are SEHNR and FQNEAQ (reference sequence). This CDR3 is built from 15 residues. V was trimmed by 4 bases and J by 1 base, leaving 13 bases between them. The CDR3 nucleotides read TGTGCCAGCAGCTCCTCGGGGGTAATCCAAGAGACCCAGTACTTC. Protein product: CASSSSGVIQETQYF.

This sequence joins TRBV7-9 and TRBJ1-6, with D uncertain. Between the trimmed V and J ends, which lost 2 bases and 13 bases, there was a span of 9 bases. This CDR3 spans 12 amino acids. Germline CDR1 is SEHNR and CDR2 is FQNEAQ (reference sequence). CDR3 in amino acids: CASSLLEGPLHF. Here the CDR3 DNA reads TGTGCCAGCAGCTTATTGGAGGGCCCCCTCCACTTT.

The J gene is TRBJ2-7, the V gene TRBV6-5, with TRBD1 matching over 9 bases. Losses at the gene ends were 6 bases for V and 3 bases for J; bases not matched to a gene: 3. Per germline, CDR1 MNHEY and CDR2 SVGAGI. This CDR3 is built from 13 residues. Here the CDR3 reads CASSRDRDYEQYF. In nucleotides, the CDR3 is TGTGCCAGCAGCCGGGACAGGGACTACGAGCAGTACTTC.

V usage is TRBV6-1 and J usage is TRBJ2-1; D is unresolved. V was shortened by 3 bases and J by 0 bases, with 3 bases between the two germline ends. CDR3 length: 13 residues. The germline CDR1 and CDR2 sequences are MNHNS and SASEGT. CDR3 region: CASSDSSYNEQFF. The CDR3 coding sequence is TGTGCCAGCAGTGACAGCTCCTACAATGAGCAGTTCTTC.